The clone carrying this T cell receptor beta chain appeared a few times. This CDR3 spans 14 amino acids. Germline-derived CDR1 and CDR2 are SGHRS and YFSETQ. V lost 0 bases, J lost 9 bases, and 13 bases lay in between. Expressed TCRB transcripts were sequenced because the isolated RNA had all been reverse transcribed beforehand. Some clones are missing from TCRdb's copy, which holds only in-frame ones; the method was immunoSEQ multiplex PCR. The sample has around 500,000 clones; roughly 30% are singletons. The sample belongs to a study of beta chain features in type 1 diabetes. The receptor was derived from a man aged 18 to 29 in good health. The gene calls are TRBV5-1 and TRBJ2-1; D perhaps matches TRBD2 (7 bases). The sample comprised naive CD4+ T cells from blood. The CDR3 sequence: CASSLVPGEGEQFF. The CDR3 DNA reads as TGCGCCAGCAGCTTGGTCCCAGGGGAGGGTGAGCAGTTCTTC.